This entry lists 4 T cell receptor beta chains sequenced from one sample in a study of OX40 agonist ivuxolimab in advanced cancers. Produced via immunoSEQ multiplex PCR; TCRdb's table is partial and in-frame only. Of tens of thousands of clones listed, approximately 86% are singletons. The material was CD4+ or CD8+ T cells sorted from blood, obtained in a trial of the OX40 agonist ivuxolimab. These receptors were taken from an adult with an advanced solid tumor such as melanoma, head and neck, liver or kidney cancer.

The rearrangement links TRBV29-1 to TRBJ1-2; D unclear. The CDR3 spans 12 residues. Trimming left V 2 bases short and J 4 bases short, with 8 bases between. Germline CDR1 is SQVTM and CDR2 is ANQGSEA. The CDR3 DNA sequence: TGCAGCGTTGAATCGGGCCTCTATGGCTACACCTTC. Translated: CSVESGLYGYTF. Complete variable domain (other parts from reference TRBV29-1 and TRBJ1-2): SAVISQKPSRDICQRGTSLTIQCQVDSQVTMMFWYRQQPGQSLTLIATANQGSEATYESGFVIDKFPISRPNLTFSTLTVSNMSPEDSSIYLCSVESGLYGYTFGSGTRLTVV.

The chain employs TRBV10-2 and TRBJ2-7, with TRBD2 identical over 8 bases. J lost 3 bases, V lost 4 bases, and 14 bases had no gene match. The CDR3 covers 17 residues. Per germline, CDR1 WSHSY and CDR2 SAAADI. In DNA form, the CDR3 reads TGCGCCAGCAGTGCATTCAGCGGGAGTCCACCTGGCTACGAGCAGTACTTC. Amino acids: CASSAFSGSPPGYEQYF.

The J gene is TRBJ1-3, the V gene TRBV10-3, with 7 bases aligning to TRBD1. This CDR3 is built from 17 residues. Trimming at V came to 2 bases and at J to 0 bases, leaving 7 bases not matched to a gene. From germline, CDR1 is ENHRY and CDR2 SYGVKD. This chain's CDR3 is CAISEIGRGYSGNTIYF. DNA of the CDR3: TGTGCCATCAGTGAGATAGGCAGGGGGTACTCTGGAAACACCATATATTTT.

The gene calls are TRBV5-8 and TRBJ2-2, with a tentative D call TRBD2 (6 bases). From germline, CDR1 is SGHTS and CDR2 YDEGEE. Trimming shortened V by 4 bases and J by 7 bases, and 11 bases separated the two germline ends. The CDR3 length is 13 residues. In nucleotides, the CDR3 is TGTGCCAGCAGCCCGAGACTAGACGGGGAGCTGTTTTTT. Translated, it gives CASSPRLDGELFF.